There are a few counts of the clone carrying this T cell receptor (beta chain). The V segment lost 7 bases and the J segment 2 bases; nucleotides outside the gene matches: 8. Germline V lookup: CDR1 ENHRY, CDR2 SYGVKD. The CDR3 sequence is 15 residues long. RNA transcripts gave rise to amplified TCR beta CDR3 regions. The TCR CDR3 first-round RT-PCR relied on the HTBI primer set. TCRdb re-derived calls from the multiplex PCR reads in MiXCR, one entry per CDR3 protein. Of about 560,000 distinct CDR3 sequences in the sample, approximately 15% were seen once. The sample originates from a study of T cells in Graves' hyperthyroidism and ophthalmopathy.

The chain carries TRBV10-3 and TRBJ2-7; 10 bases are a match to TRBD2. The sequenced material came from blood. The TCR comes from a woman between 18 and 29 years old with Graves' hyperthyroidism. The CDR3 sequence is CAIMESGGDAYEQYF. Written as DNA, the CDR3 is TGTGCCATCATGGAAAGCGGGGGGGACGCCTACGAGCAGTACTTC.